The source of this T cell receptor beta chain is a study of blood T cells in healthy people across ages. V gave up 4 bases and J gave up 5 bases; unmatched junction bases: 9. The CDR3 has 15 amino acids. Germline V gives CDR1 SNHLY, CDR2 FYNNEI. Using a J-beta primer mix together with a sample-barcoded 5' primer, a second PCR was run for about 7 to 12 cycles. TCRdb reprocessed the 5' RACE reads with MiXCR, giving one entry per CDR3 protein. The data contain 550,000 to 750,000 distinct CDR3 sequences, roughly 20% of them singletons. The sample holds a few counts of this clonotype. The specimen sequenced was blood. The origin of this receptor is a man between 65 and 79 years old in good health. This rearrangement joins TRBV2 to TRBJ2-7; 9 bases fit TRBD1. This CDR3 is CASSASGQGLDEQYF. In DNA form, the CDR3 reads TGTGCCAGCAGTGCGTCGGGACAGGGTCTTGACGAGCAGTACTTC.